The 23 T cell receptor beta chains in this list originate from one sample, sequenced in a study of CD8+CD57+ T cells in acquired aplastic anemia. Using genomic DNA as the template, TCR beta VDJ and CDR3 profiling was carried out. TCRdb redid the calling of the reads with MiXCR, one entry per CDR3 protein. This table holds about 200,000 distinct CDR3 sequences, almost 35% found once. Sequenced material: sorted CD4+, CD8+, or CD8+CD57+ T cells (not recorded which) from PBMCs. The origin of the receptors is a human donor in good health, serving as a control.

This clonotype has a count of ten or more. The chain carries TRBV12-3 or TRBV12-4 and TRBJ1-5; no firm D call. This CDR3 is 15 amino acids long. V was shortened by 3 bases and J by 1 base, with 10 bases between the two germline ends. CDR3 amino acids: CASSFRFGSNQPQHF. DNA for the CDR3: TGTGCCAGCAGTTTCAGGTTCGGCAGCAATCAGCCCCAGCATTTT.

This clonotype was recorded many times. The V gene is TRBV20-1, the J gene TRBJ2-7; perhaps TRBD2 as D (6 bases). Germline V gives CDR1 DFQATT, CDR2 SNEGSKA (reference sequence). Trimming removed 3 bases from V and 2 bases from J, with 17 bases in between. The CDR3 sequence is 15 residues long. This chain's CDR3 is CSASREGGITYEQYF. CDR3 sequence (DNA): TGCAGTGCTAGCCGGGAAGGAGGGATTACCTACGAGCAGTACTTC.

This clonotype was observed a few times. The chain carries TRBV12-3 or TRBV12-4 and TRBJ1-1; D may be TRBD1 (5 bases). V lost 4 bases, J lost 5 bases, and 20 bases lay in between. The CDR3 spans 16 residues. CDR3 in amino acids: CASSSSWDVDPTEAFF. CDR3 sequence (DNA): TGTGCCAGCAGTTCAAGCTGGGACGTTGACCCTACTGAAGCTTTCTTT.

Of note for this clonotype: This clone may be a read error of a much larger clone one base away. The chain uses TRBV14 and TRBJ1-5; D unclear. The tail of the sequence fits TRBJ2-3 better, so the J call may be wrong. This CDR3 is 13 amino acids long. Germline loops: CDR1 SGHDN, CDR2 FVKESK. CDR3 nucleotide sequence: TGTGCCAGCAGCCAGCAGGCGAATCAGCCCCAGTATTTT. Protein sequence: CASSQQANQPQYF.

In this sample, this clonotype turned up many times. CDR3 residues: CASTLYPGNTIYF. The CDR3 DNA sequence: TGTGCCAGTACCCTGTACCCTGGAAACACCATATATTTT. J is TRBJ1-3 and V is TRBV19, with D hard to call. V was shortened by 7 bases and J by 2 bases, with 9 bases between the two germline ends. Germline V gene sequence: CDR1 LNHDA, CDR2 SQIVND (reference sequence). The length of the CDR3 is 13 residues. The variable domain in full, with the rest retrieved from reference TRBV19 and TRBJ1-3, is DGGITQSPKYLFRKEGQNVTLSCEQNLNHDAMYWYRQDPGQGLRLIYYSQIVNDFQKGDIAEGYSVSREKKESFPLTVTSAQKNPTAFYLCASTLYPGNTIYFGEGSWLTVV.

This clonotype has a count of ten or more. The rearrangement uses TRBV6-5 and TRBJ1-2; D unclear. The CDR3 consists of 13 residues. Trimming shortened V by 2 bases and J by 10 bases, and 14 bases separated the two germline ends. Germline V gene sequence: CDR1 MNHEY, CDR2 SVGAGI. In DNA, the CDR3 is TGTGCCAGCAGTTACCTGGACGGGAGTGTCTACACCTTC. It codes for CASSYLDGSVYTF.

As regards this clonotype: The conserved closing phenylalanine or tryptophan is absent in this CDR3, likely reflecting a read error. CDR3 protein: CATSDLAGSSTGTQYL. As DNA, the CDR3 is TGTGCCACCAGTGATTTAGCGGGATCCAGCACAGGTACGCAGTATCTT. The J gene is TRBJ2-3, the V gene TRBV24-1; TRBD2 agrees at 7 bases. This CDR3 is 16 amino acids long. CDR1 and CDR2 from the germline V gene are KGHDR and SFDVKD.

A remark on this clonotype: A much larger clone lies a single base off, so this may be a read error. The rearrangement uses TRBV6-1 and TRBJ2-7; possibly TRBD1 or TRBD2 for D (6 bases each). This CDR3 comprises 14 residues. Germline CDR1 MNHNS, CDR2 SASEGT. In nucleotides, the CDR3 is TGTGCCAGCAGCGCACAGGGTACTAGCCACGAGCAGTGCTTC. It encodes CASSAQGTSHEQCF.

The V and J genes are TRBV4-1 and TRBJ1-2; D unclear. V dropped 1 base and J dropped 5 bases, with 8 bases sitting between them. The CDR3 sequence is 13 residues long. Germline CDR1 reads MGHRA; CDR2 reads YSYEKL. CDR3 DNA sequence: TGCGCCAGCAGCCAAGTACCGTATTATGGCTACACCTTC. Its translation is CASSQVPYYGYTF.

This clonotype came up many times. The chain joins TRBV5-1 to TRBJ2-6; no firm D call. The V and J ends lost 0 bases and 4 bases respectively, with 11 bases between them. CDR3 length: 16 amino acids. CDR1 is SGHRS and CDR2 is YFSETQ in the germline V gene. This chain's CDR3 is CASSLDGNPGANVLTF. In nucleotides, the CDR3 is TGCGCCAGCAGCTTGGATGGCAACCCAGGGGCCAACGTCCTGACTTTC.

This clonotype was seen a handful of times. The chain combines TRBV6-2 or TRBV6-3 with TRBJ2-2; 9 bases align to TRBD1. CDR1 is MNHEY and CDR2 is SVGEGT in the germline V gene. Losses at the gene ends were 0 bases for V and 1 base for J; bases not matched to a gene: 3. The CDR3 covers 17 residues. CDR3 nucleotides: TGTGCCAGCAGTTACTCCCCGGGACAGGGGAACACCGGGGAGCTGTTTTTT. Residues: CASSYSPGQGNTGELFF.

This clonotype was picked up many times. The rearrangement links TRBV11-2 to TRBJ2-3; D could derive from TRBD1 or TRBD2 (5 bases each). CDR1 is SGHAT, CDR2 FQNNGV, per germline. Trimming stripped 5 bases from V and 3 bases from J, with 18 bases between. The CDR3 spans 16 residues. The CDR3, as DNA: TGTGCCAGCAGCCTGGGACGGACCTTCGGAACAGATACGCAGTATTTT. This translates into CASSLGRTFGTDTQYF.

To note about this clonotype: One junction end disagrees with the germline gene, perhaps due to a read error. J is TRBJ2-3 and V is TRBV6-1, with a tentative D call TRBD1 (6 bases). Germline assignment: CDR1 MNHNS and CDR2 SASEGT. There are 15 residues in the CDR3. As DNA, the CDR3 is TGTGCCAGCAGTCAAGCGTGGACAGTCACAGATACGCAGTATTTT. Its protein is CASSQAWTVTDTQYF.

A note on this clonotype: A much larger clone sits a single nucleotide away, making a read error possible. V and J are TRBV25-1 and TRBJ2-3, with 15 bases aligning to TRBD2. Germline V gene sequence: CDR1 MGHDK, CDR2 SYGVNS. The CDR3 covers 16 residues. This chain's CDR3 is CASSPGLAGGLDTQYF. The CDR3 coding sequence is TGCGCCAGCAGCCCTGGACTAGCGGGAGGGTTAGATACGCAGTATTTT.

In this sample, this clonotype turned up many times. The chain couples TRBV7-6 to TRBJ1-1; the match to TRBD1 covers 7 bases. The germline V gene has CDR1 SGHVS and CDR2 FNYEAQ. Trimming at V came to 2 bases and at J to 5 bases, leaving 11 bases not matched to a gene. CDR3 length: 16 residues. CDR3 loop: CASSLTPGGGWTEAFF. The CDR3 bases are TGTGCCAGCAGCTTAACGCCAGGGGGAGGGTGGACTGAAGCTTTCTTT.

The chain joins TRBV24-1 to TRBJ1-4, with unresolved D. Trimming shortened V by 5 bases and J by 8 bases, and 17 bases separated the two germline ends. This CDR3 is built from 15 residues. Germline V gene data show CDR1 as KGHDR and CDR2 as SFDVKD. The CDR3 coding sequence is TGTGCCACCAGTGCTGAGACCAAAGGCGAGGAAAAACTGTTTTTT. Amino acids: CATSAETKGEEKLFF.

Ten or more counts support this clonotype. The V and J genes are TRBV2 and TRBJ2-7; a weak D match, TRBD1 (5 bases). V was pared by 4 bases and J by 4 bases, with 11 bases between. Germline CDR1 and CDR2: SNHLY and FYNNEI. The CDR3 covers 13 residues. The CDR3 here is CASSAGFVYEQYF. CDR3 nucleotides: TGTGCCAGCAGTGCAGGGTTTGTATACGAGCAGTACTTC.

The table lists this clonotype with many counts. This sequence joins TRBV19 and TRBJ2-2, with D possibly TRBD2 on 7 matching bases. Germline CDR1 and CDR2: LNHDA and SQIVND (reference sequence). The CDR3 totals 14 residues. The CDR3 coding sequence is TGTCCCTCTTATGGGGGGGGGCTTATCGGGGAGCTGTTTTTT. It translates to CPSYGGGLIGELFF.

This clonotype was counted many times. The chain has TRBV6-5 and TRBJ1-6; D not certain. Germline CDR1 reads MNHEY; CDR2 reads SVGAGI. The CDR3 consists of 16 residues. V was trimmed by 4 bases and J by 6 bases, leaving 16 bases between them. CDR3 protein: CASSSRARATNSPLHF. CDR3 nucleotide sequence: TGTGCCAGCAGTTCCCGGGCGCGTGCTACTAATTCACCCCTCCACTTT.

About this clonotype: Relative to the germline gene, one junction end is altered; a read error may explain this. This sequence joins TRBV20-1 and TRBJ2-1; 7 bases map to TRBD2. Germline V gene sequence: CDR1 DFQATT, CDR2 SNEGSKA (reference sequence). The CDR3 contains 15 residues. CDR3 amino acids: CSARDSGAQTDERFF. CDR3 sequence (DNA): TGCAGTGCTAGAGACAGCGGGGCCCAGACGGATGAGCGGTTCTTC.

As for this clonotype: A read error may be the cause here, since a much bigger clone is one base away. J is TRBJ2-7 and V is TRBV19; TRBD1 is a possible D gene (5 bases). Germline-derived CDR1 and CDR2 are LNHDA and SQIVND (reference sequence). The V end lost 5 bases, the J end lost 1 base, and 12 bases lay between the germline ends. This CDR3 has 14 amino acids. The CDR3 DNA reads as TGTGCCAGTAGTGTCCAGGGCCCATCCTACGAGCAGTACTTC. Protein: CASSVQGPSYEQYF.

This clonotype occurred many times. In DNA, the CDR3 is TGTGCCAGTAGACAGGACAGGACCTACTATGGCTACACCTTC. This encodes CASRQDRTYYGYTF. The V call is TRBV19, the J call TRBJ1-2, with 7 bases that match TRBD1. CDR1 and CDR2 from the germline V gene are LNHDA and SQIVND (reference sequence). V was pared by 6 bases and J by 3 bases, with 7 bases of the junction left unmatched. The CDR3 is 14 amino acids.

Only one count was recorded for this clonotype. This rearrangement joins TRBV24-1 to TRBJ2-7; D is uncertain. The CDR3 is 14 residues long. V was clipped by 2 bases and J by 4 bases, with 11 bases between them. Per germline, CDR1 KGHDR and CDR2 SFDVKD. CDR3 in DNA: TGTGCCACCAGTGATTCCCTTAGCAGGTACGAGCAGTACTTC. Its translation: CATSDSLSRYEQYF.